This T cell receptor (beta chain) derives from a study of PD-1 blockade in classical Hodgkin lymphoma. In every patient, relapse followed autologous stem cell transplantation, while exposure to brentuximab vedotin differed. Measured with immunoSEQ multiplex PCR; TCRdb has only the in-frame clones, and not every one. Of about 98,000 clones detected, roughly 92% appear once; the ten largest clones hold about 2.5%. Germline CDR1 reads MNHNS; CDR2 reads SASEGT. With 4 bases removed from V and 7 bases from J, the gap between germline ends came to 8 bases. CDR3 length equals 12 residues. This clone was detected only a few times.

Sequenced material: peripheral blood mononuclear cells (PBMCs), taken at baseline. The chain combines TRBV6-1 with TRBJ2-4, with D hard to call. This clonotype was obtained from a human donor with classical Hodgkin lymphoma. CDR3 amino acids: CASSGKPNIQYF. CDR3 DNA sequence: TGTGCCAGCAGTGGCAAACCTAACATTCAGTACTTC.